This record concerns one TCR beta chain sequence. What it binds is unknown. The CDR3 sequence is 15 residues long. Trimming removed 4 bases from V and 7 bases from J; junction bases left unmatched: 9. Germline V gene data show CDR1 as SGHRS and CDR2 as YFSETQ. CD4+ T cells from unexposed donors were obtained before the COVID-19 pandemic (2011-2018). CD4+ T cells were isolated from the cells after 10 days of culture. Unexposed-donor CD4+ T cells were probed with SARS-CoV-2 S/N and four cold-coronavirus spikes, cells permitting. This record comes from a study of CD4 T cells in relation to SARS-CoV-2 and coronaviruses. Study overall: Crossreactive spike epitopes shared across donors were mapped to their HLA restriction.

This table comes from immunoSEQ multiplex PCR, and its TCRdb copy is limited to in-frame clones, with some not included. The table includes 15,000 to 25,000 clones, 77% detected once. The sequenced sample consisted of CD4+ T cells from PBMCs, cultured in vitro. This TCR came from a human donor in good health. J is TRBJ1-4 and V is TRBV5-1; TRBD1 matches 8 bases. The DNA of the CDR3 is TGCGCCAGCAGCGCACAGGGGGGTGAGAGTGAAAAACTGTTTTTT. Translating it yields CASSAQGGESEKLFF.